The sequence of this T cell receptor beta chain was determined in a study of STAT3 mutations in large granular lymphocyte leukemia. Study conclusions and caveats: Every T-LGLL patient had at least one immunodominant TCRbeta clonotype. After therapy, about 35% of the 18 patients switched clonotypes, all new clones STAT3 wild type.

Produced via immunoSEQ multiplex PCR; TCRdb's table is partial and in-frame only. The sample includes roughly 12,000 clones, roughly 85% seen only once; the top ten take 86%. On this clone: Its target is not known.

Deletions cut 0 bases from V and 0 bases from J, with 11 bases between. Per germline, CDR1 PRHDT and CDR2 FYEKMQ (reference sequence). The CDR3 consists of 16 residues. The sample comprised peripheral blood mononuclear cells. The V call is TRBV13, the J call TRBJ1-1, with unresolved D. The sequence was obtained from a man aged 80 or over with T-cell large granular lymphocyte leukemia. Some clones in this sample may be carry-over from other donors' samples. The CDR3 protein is CASSLGAGRVNTEAFF. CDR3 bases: TGTGCCAGCAGCTTAGGTGCAGGCAGAGTGAACACTGAAGCTTTCTTT.